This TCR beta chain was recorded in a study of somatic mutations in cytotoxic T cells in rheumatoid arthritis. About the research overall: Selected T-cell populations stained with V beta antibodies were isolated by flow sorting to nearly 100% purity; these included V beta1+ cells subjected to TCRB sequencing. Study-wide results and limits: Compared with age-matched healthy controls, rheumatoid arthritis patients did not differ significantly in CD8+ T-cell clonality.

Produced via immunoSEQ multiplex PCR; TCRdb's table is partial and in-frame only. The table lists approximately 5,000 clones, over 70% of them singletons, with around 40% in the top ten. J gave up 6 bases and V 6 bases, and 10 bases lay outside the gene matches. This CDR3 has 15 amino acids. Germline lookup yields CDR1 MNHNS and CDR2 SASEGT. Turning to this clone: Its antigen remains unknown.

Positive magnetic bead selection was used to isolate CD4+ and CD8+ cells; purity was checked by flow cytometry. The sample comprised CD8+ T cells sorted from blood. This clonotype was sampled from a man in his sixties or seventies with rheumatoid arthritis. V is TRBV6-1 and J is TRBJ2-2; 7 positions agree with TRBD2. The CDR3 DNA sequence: TGTGCCAGCAGGGCGGGGGTCCCTGACCCCGGGGAGCTGTTTTTT. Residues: CASRAGVPDPGELFF.